This is a list of T cell receptor beta chains from one sample in a study of Graves' ophthalmopathy and Graves' hyperthyroidism. Each CDR3 protein is one row after TCRdb ran MiXCR on the multiplex PCR reads. The sample includes around 670,000 distinct CDR3 sequences, roughly 40% seen only once; the top ten take roughly 46%. Material for sequencing was peripheral blood. The receptors were gathered from an adult man with Graves' ophthalmopathy. CDR3s include the opening cysteine and the closing phenylalanine or tryptophan. Fields, in order: J gene, clone size, D gene, V gene, CDR3 protein, CDR3 DNA. D genes are given only for firm matches. The listing skips clone size in some rows; elsewhere it reads once, few, many or a size class.

TRBJ1-1 | - | - | TRBV20-1 | CSARDQAGMNTEAFF | TGCAGTGCTAGAGATCAGGCAGGGATGAACACTGAAGCTTTCTTT
TRBJ1-3 | - | - | TRBV6-6 | CASSAQGAGNTIYF | TGTGCCAGCAGTGCACAGGGAGCTGGAAACACCATATATTTT
TRBJ1-4 | many | - | TRBV15 | CATSRDRTATNEKLFF | TGTGCCACCAGCAGAGATCGGACCGCAACTAATGAAAAACTGTTTTTT
TRBJ1-3 | once | - | TRBV7-2 | CASSHSGTSGNIIYF | TGTGCCAGCAGCCACTCAGGGACCTCTGGAAACATCATATATTTT
TRBJ1-2 | few | - | TRBV10-3 | CASSYGTDGTRDF | TGTGCCAGCAGTTACGGGACGGATGGCACGAGGGACTTC
TRBJ1-4 | - | TRBD1 | TRBV20-1 | CSAREGGSGKLFF | TGCAGTGCTAGAGAAGGGGGCTCTGGAAAACTGTTTTTT
TRBJ1-1 | few | - | TRBV19 | CASSYSTFAEAFF | TGTGCCAGCAGTTACTCGACATTCGCTGAAGCTTTCTTT
TRBJ2-7 | - | - | TRBV5-6 | CASSERYTEQHF | TGTGCCAGCAGCGAGAGGTATACGGAGCAGCACTTC
TRBJ1-5 | many | - | TRBV2 | CASSEAGRRQPQHF | TGTGCCAGCAGTGAAGCGGGGAGACGACAGCCCCAGCATTTT
TRBJ1-5 | few | - | TRBV6-1 | CASSEIQGNQPQHF | TGTGCCAGCAGTGAAATCCAGGGCAATCAGCCCCAGCATTTT
TRBJ2-6 | - | - | TRBV7-9 | CASSGQVSGANVLTF | TGTGCCAGCAGTGGCCAAGTCTCTGGGGCCAACGTCCTGACTTTC
TRBJ1-2 | - | TRBD1 | TRBV7-9 | CASSLNGQGAGGYTF | TGTGCCAGCAGCTTAAACGGACAGGGGGCGGGTGGCTACACCTTC
TRBJ2-7 | - | - | TRBV7-9 | CASSSGPLTYEQYF | TGTGCCAGCAGCTCGGGACCTTTAACCTACGAGCAGTACTTC
TRBJ1-2 | many | - | TRBV19 | CASSTRYYGYTF | TGTGCCAGTAGTACGCGTTACTATGGCTACACCTTC
TRBJ2-2 | - | TRBD1 | TRBV10-3 | CASTRQGAPNTGELFF | TGTGCCAGCACTAGACAGGGGGCTCCGAACACCGGGGAGCTGTTTTTT
TRBJ1-1 | - | - | TRBV10-2 | CASSFYICSANRGREGTEAFF | -
TRBJ2-5 | many | - | TRBV7-9 | CASSFQGYQETQYF | TGTGCCAGCAGCTTCCAGGGGTACCAAGAGACCCAGTACTTC
TRBJ2-7 | many | - | TRBV2 | CASSEGKAGSSYEQYF | TGTGCCAGCAGTGAGGGCAAGGCGGGCAGCTCCTACGAGCAGTACTTC